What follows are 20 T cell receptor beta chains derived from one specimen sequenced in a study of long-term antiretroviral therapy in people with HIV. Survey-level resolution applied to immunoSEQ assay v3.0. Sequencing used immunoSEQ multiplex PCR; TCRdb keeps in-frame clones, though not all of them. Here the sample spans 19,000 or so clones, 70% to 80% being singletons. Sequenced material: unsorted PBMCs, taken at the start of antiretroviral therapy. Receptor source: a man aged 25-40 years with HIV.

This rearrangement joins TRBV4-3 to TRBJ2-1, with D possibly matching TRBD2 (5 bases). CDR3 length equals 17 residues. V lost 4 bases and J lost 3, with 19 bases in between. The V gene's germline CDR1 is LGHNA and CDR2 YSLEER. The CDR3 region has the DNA TGCGCCAGCAGCCCCTCGGTAGTAGCGATGATCTACAATGAGCAGTTCTTC. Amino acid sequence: CASSPSVVAMIYNEQFF.

Here the CDR3 DNA reads TGCGCCAGCAGCCCGGGGGCGGGACCCACAGATACGCAGTATTTT. This gives the protein CASSPGAGPTDTQYF. V usage is TRBV4-1 and J usage is TRBJ2-3; D tentatively reads TRBD1 or TRBD2 (6 bases each). The ends were cut back, 4 bases at V and 2 bases at J, with 13 bases in the middle. CDR1 and CDR2 from the germline V gene are MGHRA and YSYEKL. This CDR3 has 15 residues.

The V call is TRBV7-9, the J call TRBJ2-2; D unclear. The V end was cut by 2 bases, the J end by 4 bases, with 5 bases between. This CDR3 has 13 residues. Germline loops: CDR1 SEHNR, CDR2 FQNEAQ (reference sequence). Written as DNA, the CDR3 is TGTGCCAGCAGCTTATCATCCACCGGGGAGCTGTTTTTT. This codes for CASSLSSTGELFF.

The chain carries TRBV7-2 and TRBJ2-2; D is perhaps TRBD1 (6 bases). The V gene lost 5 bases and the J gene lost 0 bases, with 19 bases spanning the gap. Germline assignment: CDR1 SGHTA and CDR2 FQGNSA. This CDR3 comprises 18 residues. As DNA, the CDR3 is TGTGCCAGCAGCCTTAAGCCACCTCGACAGGCGAACACCGGGGAGCTGTTTTTT. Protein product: CASSLKPPRQANTGELFF.

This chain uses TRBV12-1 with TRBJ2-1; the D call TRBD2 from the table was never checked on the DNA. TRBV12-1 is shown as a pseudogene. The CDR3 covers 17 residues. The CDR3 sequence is CASSFKGSGGSYNEQFF. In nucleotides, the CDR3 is TGTGCCAGCAGCTTTAAAGGTAGCGGGGGTTCCTACAATGAGCAGTTCTTC.

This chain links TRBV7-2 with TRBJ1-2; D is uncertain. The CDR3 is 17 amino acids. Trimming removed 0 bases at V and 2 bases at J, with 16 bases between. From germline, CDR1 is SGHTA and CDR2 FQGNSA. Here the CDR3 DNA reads TGTGCCAGCAGCTTAGCTCCAATGGCGGGGATGAACTATGGCTACACCTTC. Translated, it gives CASSLAPMAGMNYGYTF.

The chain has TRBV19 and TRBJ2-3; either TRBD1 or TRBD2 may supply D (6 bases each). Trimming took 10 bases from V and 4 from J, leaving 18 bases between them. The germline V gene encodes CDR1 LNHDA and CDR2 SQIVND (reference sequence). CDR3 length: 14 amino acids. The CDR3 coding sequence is TGTGCCACCCGGGGTGGGGGGCCCCCAGATACGCAGTATTTT. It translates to CATRGGGPPDTQYF.

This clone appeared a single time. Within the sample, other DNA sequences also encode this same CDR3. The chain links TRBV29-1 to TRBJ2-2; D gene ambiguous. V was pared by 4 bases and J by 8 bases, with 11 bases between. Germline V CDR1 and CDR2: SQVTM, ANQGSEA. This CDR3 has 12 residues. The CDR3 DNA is TGCAGCGTTGGACGAAGGGTTGGGGAGCTGTTTTTT. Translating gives CSVGRRVGELFF.

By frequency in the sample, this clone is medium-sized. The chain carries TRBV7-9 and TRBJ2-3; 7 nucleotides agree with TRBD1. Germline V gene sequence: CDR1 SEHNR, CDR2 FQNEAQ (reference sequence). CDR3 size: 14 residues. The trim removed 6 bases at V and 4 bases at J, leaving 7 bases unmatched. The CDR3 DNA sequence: TGTGCCAGCAGGGGCCCTCAGGGGGCAGATACGCAGTATTTT. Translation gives CASRGPQGADTQYF.

The CDR3 spells CASSYLGAPGDTQYF. CDR3 nucleotide sequence: TGTGCCAGCAGCTACCTTGGAGCTCCGGGGGATACGCAGTATTTT. The chain carries TRBV11-3 and TRBJ2-3, with D maybe TRBD2 (5 bases). Trimming stripped 4 bases from V and 6 bases from J, with 17 bases between. Looked up from germline, CDR1 is SGHNT and CDR2 is YENEEA. The CDR3 covers 15 residues. Complete variable domain (other parts from reference TRBV11-3 and TRBJ2-3): EAGVVQSPRYKIIEKKQPVAFWCNPISGHNTLYWYLQNLGQGPELLIRYENEEAVDDSQLPKDRFSAERLKGVDSTLKIQPAELGDSAVYLCASSYLGAPGDTQYFGPGTRLTVL.

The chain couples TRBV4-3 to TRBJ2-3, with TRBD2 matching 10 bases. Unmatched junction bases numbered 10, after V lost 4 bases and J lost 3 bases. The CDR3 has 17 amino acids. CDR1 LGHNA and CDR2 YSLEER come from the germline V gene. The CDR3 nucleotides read TGCGCCAGCAGCCGACTTGCTAGCGGGAGCGGTACAGATACGCAGTATTTT. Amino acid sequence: CASSRLASGSGTDTQYF.

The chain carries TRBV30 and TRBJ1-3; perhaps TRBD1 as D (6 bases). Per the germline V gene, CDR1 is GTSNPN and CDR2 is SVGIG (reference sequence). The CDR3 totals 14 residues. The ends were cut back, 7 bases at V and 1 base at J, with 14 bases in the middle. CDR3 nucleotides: TGTGCCTTAACTAGGGGGAGGTCTGGAAACACCATATATTTT. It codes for CALTRGRSGNTIYF.

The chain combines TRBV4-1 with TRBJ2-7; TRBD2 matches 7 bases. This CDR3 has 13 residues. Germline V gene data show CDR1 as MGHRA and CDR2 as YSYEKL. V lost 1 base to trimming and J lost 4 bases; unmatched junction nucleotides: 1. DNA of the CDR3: TGCGCCAGCAGCCAAGGGGGGGGGTACGAGCAGTACTTC. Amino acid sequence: CASSQGGGYEQYF.

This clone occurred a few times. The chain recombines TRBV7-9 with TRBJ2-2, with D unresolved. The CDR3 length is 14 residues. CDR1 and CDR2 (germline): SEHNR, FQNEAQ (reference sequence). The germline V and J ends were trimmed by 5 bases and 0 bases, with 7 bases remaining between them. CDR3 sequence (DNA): TGTGCCAGCAGCCCGGGCCCGAACACCGGGGAGCTGTTTTTT. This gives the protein CASSPGPNTGELFF.

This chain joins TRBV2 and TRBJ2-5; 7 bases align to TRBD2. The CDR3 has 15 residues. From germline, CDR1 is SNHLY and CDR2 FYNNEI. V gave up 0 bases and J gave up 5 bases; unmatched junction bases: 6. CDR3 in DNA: TGTGCCAGCAGTGAAGCGGGAGGGGACGACGAGACCCAGTACTTC. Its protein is CASSEAGGDDETQYF.

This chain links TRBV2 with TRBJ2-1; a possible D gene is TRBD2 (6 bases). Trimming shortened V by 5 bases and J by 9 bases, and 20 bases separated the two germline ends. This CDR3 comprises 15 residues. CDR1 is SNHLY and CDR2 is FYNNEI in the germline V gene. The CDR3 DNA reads TGTGCCAGCAGTCTGACTAACGGGAGAGCTAGTGAGCAGTTCTTC. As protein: CASSLTNGRASEQFF.

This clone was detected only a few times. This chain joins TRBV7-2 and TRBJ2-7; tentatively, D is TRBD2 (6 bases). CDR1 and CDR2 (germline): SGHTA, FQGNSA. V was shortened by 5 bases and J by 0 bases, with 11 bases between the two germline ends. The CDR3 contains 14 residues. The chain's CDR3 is CASSGIADSYEQYF. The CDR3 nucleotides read TGTGCCAGCAGCGGGATAGCGGACTCCTACGAGCAGTACTTC.

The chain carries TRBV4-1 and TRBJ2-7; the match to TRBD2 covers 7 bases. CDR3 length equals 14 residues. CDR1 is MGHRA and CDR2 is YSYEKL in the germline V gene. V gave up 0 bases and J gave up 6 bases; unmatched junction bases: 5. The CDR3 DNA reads TGCGCCAGCAGCCAAGACCCTAGACTAGCCGAGCAGTACTTC. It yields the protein CASSQDPRLAEQYF.

CDR3 region: CSVDSGDTQYF. For the CDR3, the DNA is TGCAGCGTTGATTCGGGAGATACGCAGTATTTT. This chain uses TRBV29-1 with TRBJ2-3; D is unclear. Germline V gene sequence: CDR1 SQVTM, CDR2 ANQGSEA. CDR3 size: 11 residues. The V gene lost 3 bases and the J gene lost 5 bases, with 6 bases spanning the gap.

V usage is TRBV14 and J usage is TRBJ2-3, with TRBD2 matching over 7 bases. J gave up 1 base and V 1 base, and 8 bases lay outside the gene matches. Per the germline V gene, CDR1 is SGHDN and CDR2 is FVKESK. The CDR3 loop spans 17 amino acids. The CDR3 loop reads CASSQARLAPGTDTQYF. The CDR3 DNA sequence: TGTGCCAGCAGCCAAGCCCGACTAGCTCCCGGCACAGATACGCAGTATTTT.